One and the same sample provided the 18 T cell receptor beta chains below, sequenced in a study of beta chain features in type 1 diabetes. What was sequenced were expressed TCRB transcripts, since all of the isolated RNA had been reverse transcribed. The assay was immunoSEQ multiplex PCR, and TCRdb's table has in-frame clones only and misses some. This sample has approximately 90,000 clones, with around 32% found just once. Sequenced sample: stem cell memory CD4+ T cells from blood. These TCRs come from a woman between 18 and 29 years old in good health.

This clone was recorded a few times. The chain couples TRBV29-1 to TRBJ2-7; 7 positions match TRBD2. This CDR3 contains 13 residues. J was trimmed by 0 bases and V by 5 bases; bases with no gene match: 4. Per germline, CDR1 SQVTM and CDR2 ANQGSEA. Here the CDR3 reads CSVRRGSSYEQYF. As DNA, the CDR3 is TGCAGCGTTCGGCGGGGGAGCTCCTACGAGCAGTACTTC.

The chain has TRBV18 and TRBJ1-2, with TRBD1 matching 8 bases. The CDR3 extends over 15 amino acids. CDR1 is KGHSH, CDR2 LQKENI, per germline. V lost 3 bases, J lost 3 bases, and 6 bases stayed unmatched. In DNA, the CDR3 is TGTGCCAGCTCACCGACAGGGGACGTAGACTATGGCTACACCTTC. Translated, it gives CASSPTGDVDYGYTF.

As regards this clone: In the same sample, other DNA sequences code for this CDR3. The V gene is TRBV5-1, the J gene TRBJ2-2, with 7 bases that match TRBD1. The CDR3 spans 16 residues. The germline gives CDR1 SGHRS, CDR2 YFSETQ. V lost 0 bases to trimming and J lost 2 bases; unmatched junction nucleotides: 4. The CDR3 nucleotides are TGCGCCAGCAGCTTGGCGGGACAGAGAAACACCGGGGAGCTGTTTTTT. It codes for CASSLAGQRNTGELFF.

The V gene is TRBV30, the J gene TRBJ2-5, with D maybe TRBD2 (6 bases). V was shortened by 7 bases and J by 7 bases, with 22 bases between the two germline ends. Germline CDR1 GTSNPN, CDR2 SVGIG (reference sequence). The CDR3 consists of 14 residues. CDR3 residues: CAYTTGSGVGTQYF. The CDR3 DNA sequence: TGTGCCTACACGACCGGGAGTGGGGTGGGGACCCAGTACTTC.

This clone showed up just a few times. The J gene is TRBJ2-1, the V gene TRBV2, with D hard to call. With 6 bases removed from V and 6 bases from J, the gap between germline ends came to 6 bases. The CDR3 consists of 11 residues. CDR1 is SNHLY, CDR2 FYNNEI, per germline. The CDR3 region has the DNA TGTGCCAGCAGCTATCTCAATGAGCAGTTCTTC. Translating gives CASSYLNEQFF.

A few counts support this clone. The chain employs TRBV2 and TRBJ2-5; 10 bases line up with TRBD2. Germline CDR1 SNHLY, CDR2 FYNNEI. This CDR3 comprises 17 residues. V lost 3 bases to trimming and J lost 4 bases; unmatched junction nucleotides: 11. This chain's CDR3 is CASSDKRGGVAGETQYF. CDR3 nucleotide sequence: TGTGCCAGCAGTGATAAGCGGGGGGGCGTCGCGGGAGAGACCCAGTACTTC.

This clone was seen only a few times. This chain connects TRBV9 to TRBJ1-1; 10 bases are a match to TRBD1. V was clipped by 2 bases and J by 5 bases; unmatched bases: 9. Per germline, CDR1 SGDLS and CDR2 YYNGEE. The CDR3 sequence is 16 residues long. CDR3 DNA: TGTGCCAGCAGCGTGGATAGGGACAGGGGTGGTACTGAAGCTTTCTTT. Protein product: CASSVDRDRGGTEAFF.

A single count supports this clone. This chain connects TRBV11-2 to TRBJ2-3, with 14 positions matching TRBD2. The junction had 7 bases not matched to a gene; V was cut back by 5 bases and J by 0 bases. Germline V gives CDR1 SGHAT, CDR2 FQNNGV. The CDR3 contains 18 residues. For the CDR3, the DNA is TGTGCCAGCAGCCAGGGACTAGCGGGAGTAACAAGCACAGATACGCAGTATTTT. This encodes CASSQGLAGVTSTDTQYF.

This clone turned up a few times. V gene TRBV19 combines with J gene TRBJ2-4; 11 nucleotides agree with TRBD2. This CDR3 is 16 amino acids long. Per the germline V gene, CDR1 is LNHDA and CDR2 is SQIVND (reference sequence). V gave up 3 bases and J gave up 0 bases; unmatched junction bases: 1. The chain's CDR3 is CASSILAGGAKNIQYF. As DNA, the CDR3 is TGTGCCAGTAGTATCCTAGCGGGAGGAGCCAAAAACATTCAGTACTTC.

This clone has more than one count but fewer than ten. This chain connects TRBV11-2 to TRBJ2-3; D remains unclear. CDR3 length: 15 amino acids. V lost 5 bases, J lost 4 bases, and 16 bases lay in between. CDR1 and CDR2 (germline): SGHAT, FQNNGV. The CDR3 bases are TGTGCCAGCAGCCCCAACCAGGCTCTGGCAGATACGCAGTATTTT. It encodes CASSPNQALADTQYF.

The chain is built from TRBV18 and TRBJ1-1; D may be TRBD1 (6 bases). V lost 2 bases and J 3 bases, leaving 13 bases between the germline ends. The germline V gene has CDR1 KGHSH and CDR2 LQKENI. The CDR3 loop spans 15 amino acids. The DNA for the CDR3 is TGTGCCAGCTCACCAAACAGGGTGTCGCACACTGAAGCTTTCTTT. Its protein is CASSPNRVSHTEAFF.

The CDR3 DNA sequence: TGTGCCAGCAGCTCACAAGGACAGGGATACGAGCAGTACTTC. Its translation is CASSSQGQGYEQYF. The chain links TRBV9 to TRBJ2-7, with 8 bases identical to TRBD1. There are 14 residues in the CDR3. Germline CDR1 and CDR2: SGDLS and YYNGEE. V trimming: 4 bases; J trimming: 4 bases; junction bases outside the gene matches: 7.

CDR3 sequence (DNA): TGTGCCAGCAACGGAATTCCGGGACAGGGGGCAGAGACCCAGTACTTC. As protein: CASNGIPGQGAETQYF. The genes are TRBV7-2 and TRBJ2-5; 12 nucleotides align to TRBD1. The germline gives CDR1 SGHTA, CDR2 FQGNSA. V gave up 7 bases and J gave up 4 bases; unmatched junction bases: 10. This CDR3 region has 16 residues.

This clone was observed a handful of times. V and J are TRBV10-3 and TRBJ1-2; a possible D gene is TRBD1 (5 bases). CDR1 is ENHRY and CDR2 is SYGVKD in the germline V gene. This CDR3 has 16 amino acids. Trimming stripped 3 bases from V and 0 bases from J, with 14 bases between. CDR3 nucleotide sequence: TGTGCCATCAGTGATCCTCACAGGAACTCTAACTATGGCTACACCTTC. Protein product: CAISDPHRNSNYGYTF.

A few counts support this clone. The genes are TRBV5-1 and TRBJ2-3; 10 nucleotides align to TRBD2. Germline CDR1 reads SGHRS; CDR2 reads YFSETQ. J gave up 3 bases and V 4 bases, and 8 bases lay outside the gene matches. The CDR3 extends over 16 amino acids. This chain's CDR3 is CASSGRRAGGTDTQYF. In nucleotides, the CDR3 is TGCGCCAGCAGCGGCCGCCGAGCGGGGGGGACAGATACGCAGTATTTT.

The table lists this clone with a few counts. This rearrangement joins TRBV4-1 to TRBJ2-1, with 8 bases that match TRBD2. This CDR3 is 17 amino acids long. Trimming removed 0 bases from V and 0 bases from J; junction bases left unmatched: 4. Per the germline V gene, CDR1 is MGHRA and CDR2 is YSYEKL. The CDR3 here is CASSQDPGGTSYNEQFF. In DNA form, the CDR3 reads TGCGCCAGCAGCCAAGATCCGGGAGGGACCTCCTACAATGAGCAGTTCTTC.

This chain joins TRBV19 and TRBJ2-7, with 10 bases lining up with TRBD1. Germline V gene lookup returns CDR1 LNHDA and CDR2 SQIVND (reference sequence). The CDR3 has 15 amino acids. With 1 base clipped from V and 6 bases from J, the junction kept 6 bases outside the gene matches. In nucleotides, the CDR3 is TGTGCCAGTAGTATAGGGGGACAGGGGAGCGGCGAGCAGTACTTC. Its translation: CASSIGGQGSGEQYF.

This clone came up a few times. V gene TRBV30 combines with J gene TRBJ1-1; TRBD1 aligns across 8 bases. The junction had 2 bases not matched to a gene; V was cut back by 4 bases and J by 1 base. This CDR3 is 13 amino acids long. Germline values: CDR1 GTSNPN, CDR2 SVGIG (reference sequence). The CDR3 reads CAWNRGGNTEAFF. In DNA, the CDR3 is TGTGCCTGGAACAGGGGGGGGAACACTGAAGCTTTCTTT.